These 2 T cell receptor beta chains were all obtained from the same sample, sequenced in a study of shared clonotypes between healthy human individuals. Data came from immunoSEQ multiplex PCR; TCRdb stores just in-frame clones and leaves some out. The sample comprises about a million clones, around 74% of which are singletons, and about 1.5% rests with the top ten. The specimen sequenced was memory CD4+ T cells sorted from blood. Sample subset: CD45RA-negative fraction. The receptors derive from a man in his late teens or twenties in good health.

The chain combines TRBV10-1 with TRBJ2-7, with D possibly matching TRBD2 (6 bases). Germline V CDR1 and CDR2: WNHNN, SYGVQD (reference sequence). There are 13 residues in the CDR3. V lost 3 bases to trimming and J lost 9 bases, with 15 bases between them. The CDR3 DNA sequence: TGCGCCAGCAGTGAAAGGAGGGAGGCGGTGCAGTACTTC. It yields the protein CASSERREAVQYF.

This chain connects TRBV5-4 to TRBJ2-5, with TRBD1 as a possible D gene (5 bases). CDR1 SGHNT and CDR2 YYREEE come from the germline V gene (reference sequence). The CDR3 runs to 13 residues. Trimming pared 2 bases from V and 1 base from J, leaving 6 bases between. CDR3 region: CASSFTGQETQYF. The CDR3 DNA reads as TGTGCCAGCAGCTTCACAGGCCAAGAGACCCAGTACTTC.